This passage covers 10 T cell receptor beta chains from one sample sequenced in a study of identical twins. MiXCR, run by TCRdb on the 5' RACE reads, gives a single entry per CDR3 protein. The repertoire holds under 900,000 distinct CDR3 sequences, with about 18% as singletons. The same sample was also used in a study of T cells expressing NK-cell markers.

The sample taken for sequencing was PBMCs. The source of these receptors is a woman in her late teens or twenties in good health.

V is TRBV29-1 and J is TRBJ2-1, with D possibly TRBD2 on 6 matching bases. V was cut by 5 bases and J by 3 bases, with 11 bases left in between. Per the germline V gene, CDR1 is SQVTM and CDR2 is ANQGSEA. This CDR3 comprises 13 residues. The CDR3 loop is CSVSGTFYNEQFF. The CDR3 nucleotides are TGCAGCGTTTCCGGGACTTTCTACAATGAGCAGTTCTTC.

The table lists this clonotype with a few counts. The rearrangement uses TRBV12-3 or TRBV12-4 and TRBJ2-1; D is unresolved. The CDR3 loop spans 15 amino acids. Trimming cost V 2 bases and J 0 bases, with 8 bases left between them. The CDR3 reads CASSLRESSYNEQFF. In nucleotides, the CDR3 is TGTGCCAGCAGTTTACGTGAAAGCTCCTACAATGAGCAGTTCTTC.

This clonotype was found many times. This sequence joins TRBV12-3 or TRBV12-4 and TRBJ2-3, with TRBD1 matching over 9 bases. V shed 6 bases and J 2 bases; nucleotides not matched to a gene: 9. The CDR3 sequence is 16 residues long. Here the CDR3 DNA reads TGTGCCAGCAGGCCGGGACAGGGCACGATCACAGATACGCAGTATTTT. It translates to CASRPGQGTITDTQYF.

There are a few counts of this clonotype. The CDR3 here is CSALGQVSNQPQHF. The CDR3 coding sequence is TGCAGTGCCTTAGGACAGGTTAGCAATCAGCCCCAGCATTTT. The chain has TRBV20-1 and TRBJ1-5; 7 nucleotides align to TRBD1. In germline, CDR1 is DFQATT, CDR2 SNEGSKA (reference sequence). Unmatched junction bases numbered 5, after V lost 6 bases and J lost 0 bases. CDR3 length: 14 amino acids.

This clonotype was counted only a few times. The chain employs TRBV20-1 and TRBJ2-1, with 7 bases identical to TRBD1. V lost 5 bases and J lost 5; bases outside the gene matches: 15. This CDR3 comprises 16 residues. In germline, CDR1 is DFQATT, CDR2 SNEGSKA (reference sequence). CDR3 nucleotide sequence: TGCAGTGCTCTCGAAGCAACCGGGACAGAAAACAATGAGCAGTTCTTC. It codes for CSALEATGTENNEQFF.

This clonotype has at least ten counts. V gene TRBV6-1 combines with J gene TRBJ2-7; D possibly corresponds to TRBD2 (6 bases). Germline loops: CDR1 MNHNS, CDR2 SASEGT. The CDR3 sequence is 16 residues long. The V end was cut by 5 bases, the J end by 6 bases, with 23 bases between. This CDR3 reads CASSRRPMEGSFEQYF. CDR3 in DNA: TGTGCCAGCAGTCGTCGACCCATGGAGGGTAGTTTCGAGCAGTACTTC.

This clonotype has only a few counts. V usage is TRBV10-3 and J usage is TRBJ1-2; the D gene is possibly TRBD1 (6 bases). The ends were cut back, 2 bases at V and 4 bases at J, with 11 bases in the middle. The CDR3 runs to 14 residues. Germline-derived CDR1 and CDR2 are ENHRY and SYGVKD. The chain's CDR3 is CAISEGTTLYGYTF. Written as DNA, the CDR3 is TGTGCCATCAGTGAGGGGACAACCCTCTATGGCTACACCTTC.

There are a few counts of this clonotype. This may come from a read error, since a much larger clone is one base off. The CDR3: CASSTGEDTQYF. The CDR3 nucleotides are TGTGCCAGCAGTACAGGGGAAGATACGCAGTATTTT. The chain employs TRBV6-5 and TRBJ2-3, with 7 bases identical to TRBD1. Trimming at V came to 5 bases and at J to 5 bases, leaving 1 base not matched to a gene. Germline assignment: CDR1 MNHEY and CDR2 SVGAGI. The CDR3 extends over 12 amino acids.

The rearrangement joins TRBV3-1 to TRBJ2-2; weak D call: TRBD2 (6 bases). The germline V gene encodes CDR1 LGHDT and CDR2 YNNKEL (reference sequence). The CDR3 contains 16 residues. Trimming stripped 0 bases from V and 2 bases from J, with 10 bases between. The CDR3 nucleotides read TGTGCCAGCAGCCAAGACGGGGGACCAAACACCGGGGAGCTGTTTTTT. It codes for CASSQDGGPNTGELFF.

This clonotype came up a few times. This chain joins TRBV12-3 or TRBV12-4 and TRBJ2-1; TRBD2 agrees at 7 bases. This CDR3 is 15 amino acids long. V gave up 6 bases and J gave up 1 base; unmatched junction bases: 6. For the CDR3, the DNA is TGTGCCAGCAGCTTACTAGCGCCTTCCTACAATGAGCAGTTCTTC. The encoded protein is CASSLLAPSYNEQFF.